The clone carrying this TCR beta chain was counted between two and nine times. What it binds is unknown. The sample originates from a study of T cell responses to AZD1222 COVID-19 vaccine. Study observations and caveats: Only six people who got AZD1222 tested seropositive at baseline. Among spike-specific TCRs, nearly half reportedly target unmutated variant regions. Samples come after the peak T cell response, not at day 14.

Repertoires were generated with immunoSEQ multiplex PCR, while TCRdb's copy carries only in-frame clones and drops some. The table includes roughly 100,000 clones, around 86% detected once. Germline assignment: CDR1 LGHDT and CDR2 YNNKEL (reference sequence). The CDR3 spans 14 residues. Trimming removed 5 bases from V and 5 bases from J; junction bases left unmatched: 7. The rearrangement links TRBV3-1 (or the pseudogene TRBV3-2) to TRBJ2-7, with 9 bases identical to TRBD1. The sequence came from an adult who received the MenACWY meningococcal vaccine as a control. The sequenced sample was peripheral blood, obtained 28 days after the second dose of the MenACWY control vaccine. DNA for the CDR3: TGTGCCAGCAGCTTAGCCGGGACAGGGAACGAGCAGTACTTC. This sequence encodes CASSLAGTGNEQYF.